The next 29 T cell receptor beta chains were all read from a single sample in a study of cytomegalovirus exposure and HLA in healthy donors. Using immunoSEQ multiplex PCR, the repertoire was profiled, and TCRdb retains in-frame clones only, with some absent. In the table there are about 360,000 clones, roughly 85% of which are singletons. The sample was PBMCs. The origin of the receptors is a woman between 18 and 30 years old in good health and CMV-seronegative.

Comment on this clone: Other DNA sequences in the sample encode the same CDR3. The chain couples TRBV9 to TRBJ1-1; 8 bases map to TRBD1. Germline V gives CDR1 SGDLS, CDR2 YYNGEE. With 4 bases clipped from V and 1 base from J, the junction kept 6 bases outside the gene matches. The CDR3 covers 15 residues. CDR3 nucleotides: TGTGCCAGCAGCCCCTGGACAGGGCGGAACACTGAAGCTTTCTTT. This codes for CASSPWTGRNTEAFF.

This clone is a singleton in its sample. The CDR3 here is CASSPLTGVHEQYF. As DNA, the CDR3 is TGTGCCAGCAGTCCTCTGACAGGGGTCCACGAGCAGTACTTC. The chain joins TRBV27 to TRBJ2-7; TRBD1 matches at 8 bases. V dropped 5 bases and J dropped 5; count of bases not matched to a gene: 8. CDR3 length: 14 amino acids. Germline CDR1 and CDR2: MNHEY and SMNVEV (reference sequence).

The chain recombines TRBV6-6 with TRBJ2-5; D is perhaps TRBD2 (6 bases). The germline V and J ends were trimmed by 5 bases and 0 bases, with 13 bases remaining between them. This CDR3 comprises 15 residues. Germline CDR1 and CDR2: MNHNY and SVGAGI (reference sequence). The CDR3 loop is CASSKPRGNQETQYF. CDR3 DNA: TGTGCCAGCAGTAAACCGCGGGGAAACCAAGAGACCCAGTACTTC.

This chain joins TRBV19 and TRBJ1-2, with 8 positions matching TRBD1. CDR1 and CDR2 (germline): LNHDA, SQIVND (reference sequence). CDR3 size: 15 residues. V lost 8 bases and J lost 5; bases outside the gene matches: 13. The CDR3, as DNA: TGTGCCAGTGTCCAGGGGGCGCGATTCCGGTATGGCTACACCTTC. This codes for CASVQGARFRYGYTF.

The rearrangement uses TRBV2 and TRBJ1-1, with TRBD1 matching 12 bases. The length of the CDR3 is 15 residues. The V segment lost 6 bases and the J segment 6 bases; nucleotides outside the gene matches: 8. CDR1 and CDR2 from the germline V gene are SNHLY and FYNNEI. CDR3 in amino acids: CASRGDRGRGAEAFF. CDR3 bases: TGTGCCAGCAGAGGGGACAGGGGGCGAGGGGCTGAAGCTTTCTTT.

The chain recombines TRBV27 with TRBJ2-3; 11 bases fit TRBD2. Germline-derived CDR1 and CDR2 are MNHEY and SMNVEV (reference sequence). Losses at the gene ends were 6 bases for V and 0 bases for J; bases not matched to a gene: 14. This CDR3 is 19 amino acids long. The CDR3 nucleotides are TGTGCCAGCAGCCTAACTAGCGGGAGAAGCTTTGAAAGCACAGATACGCAGTATTTT. Its protein is CASSLTSGRSFESTDTQYF.

The chain recombines TRBV10-1 with TRBJ1-2, with a possible D match to TRBD1 (6 bases). The CDR3 runs to 13 residues. Trimming cost V 3 bases and J 6 bases, with 11 bases left between them. From germline, CDR1 is WNHNN and CDR2 SYGVQD (reference sequence). CDR3 DNA sequence: TGCGCCAGCAGTGAACACACAGGGAATGGCTACACCTTC. The encoded protein is CASSEHTGNGYTF.

The V gene is TRBV14, the J gene TRBJ1-1; a weak D match, TRBD1 (6 bases). This CDR3 spans 13 amino acids. Trimming took 3 bases from V and 8 from J, leaving 13 bases between them. In germline, CDR1 is SGHDN, CDR2 FVKESK. CDR3 DNA: TGTGCCAGCAGCCATTTGGGGGCGCCGGAAGCTTTCTTT. It codes for CASSHLGAPEAFF.

The chain is built from TRBV27 and TRBJ2-1; possibly TRBD2 for D (6 bases). This CDR3 region has 15 residues. The ends were cut back, 1 base at V and 6 bases at J, with 13 bases in the middle. CDR1 is MNHEY and CDR2 is SMNVEV in the germline V gene (reference sequence). The CDR3 region is CASSLYRERANEQFF. CDR3 sequence (DNA): TGTGCCAGCAGTTTATATCGGGAGAGGGCCAATGAGCAGTTCTTC.

As for this clone: Additional DNA sequences in this sample encode the identical CDR3. The V and J genes are TRBV27 and TRBJ2-7, with 8 bases matching TRBD2. This CDR3 comprises 13 residues. Germline trimming cut 6 bases from V and 4 bases from J; bases unmatched to any gene: 5. Germline V lookup: CDR1 MNHEY, CDR2 SMNVEV (reference sequence). The CDR3 is CASSLGGGYEQYF. In nucleotides, the CDR3 is TGTGCCAGCAGCCTCGGGGGGGGTTACGAGCAGTACTTC.

V gene TRBV27 combines with J gene TRBJ2-3; TRBD1 is a possible D gene (5 bases). V was cut by 0 bases and J by 8 bases, with 9 bases left in between. The CDR3 length is 13 residues. Germline V gene data show CDR1 as MNHEY and CDR2 as SMNVEV (reference sequence). CDR3 residues: CASSLSGAGTQYF. The CDR3 DNA sequence: TGTGCCAGCAGTTTATCAGGGGCAGGTACGCAGTATTTT.

The chain uses TRBV30 and TRBJ2-5; no firm D call. CDR3 length: 12 amino acids. Trimming took 3 bases from V and 2 from J, leaving 7 bases between them. Germline values: CDR1 GTSNPN, CDR2 SVGIG (reference sequence). The CDR3 is CAWRLQQETQYF. CDR3 nucleotides: TGTGCCTGGAGACTTCAACAAGAGACCCAGTACTTC.

The DNA for the CDR3 is TGTGCCAGCAGCCCGAAGGGGGACCACTACGAGCAGTACTTC. This encodes CASSPKGDHYEQYF. V usage is TRBV7-2 and J usage is TRBJ2-7; D possibly corresponds to TRBD1 (6 bases). The length of the CDR3 is 14 residues. CDR1 is SGHTA and CDR2 is FQGNSA in the germline V gene. Trimming pared 5 bases from V and 3 bases from J, leaving 14 bases between.

The rearrangement uses TRBV19 and TRBJ2-7, with D possibly TRBD1 on 6 matching bases. Germline V gene lookup returns CDR1 LNHDA and CDR2 SQIVND (reference sequence). Trimming removed 3 bases from V and 4 bases from J, with 13 bases in between. CDR3 size: 14 residues. The CDR3 DNA sequence: TGTGCCAGTAGTATCAGGGGCGCAAGATACGAGCAGTACTTC. Encoded protein: CASSIRGARYEQYF.

For this clone: Other nucleotide sequences from this sample produce the same CDR3. The J gene is TRBJ2-7, the V gene TRBV6-5, with D possibly being TRBD2 (6 bases). CDR3 length equals 14 residues. Germline-derived CDR1 and CDR2 are MNHEY and SVGAGI. Deletions cut 2 bases from V and 3 bases from J, with 11 bases between. CDR3 DNA sequence: TGTGCCAGCAGTTACGGGGGAGCGGGCTACGAGCAGTACTTC. The encoded protein is CASSYGGAGYEQYF.

The rearrangement uses TRBV29-1 and TRBJ2-7; the D gene is possibly TRBD2 (6 bases). This CDR3 region has 14 residues. The germline gives CDR1 SQVTM, CDR2 ANQGSEA. Trimming stripped 4 bases from V and 0 bases from J, with 13 bases between. CDR3 coding DNA: TGCAGCGTTGGGGAGTTGGGGGGCTCCTACGAGCAGTACTTC. It is translated as CSVGELGGSYEQYF.

The genes are TRBV6-4 and TRBJ1-5; D uncertain. The CDR3 covers 20 residues. V lost 0 bases to trimming and J lost 4 bases, with 25 bases between them. Germline lookup yields CDR1 MRHNA and CDR2 SNTAGT. CDR3 in amino acids: CASSDSDITLGRRRNQPQHF. The CDR3 DNA is TGTGCCAGCAGTGACTCAGATATCACCCTTGGGAGGAGGAGGAATCAGCCCCAGCATTTT.

V gene TRBV9 combines with J gene TRBJ2-5; a possible D gene is TRBD2 (6 bases). Trimming took 3 bases from V and 5 from J, leaving 20 bases between them. This CDR3 spans 16 amino acids. In germline, CDR1 is SGDLS, CDR2 YYNGEE. The CDR3 coding sequence is TGTGCCAGCAGCGCCTCGGTCAACGGGGGAAGGGAGACCCAGTACTTC. Translation gives CASSASVNGGRETQYF.

The rearrangement joins TRBV2 to TRBJ2-3, with 7 bases fitting TRBD2. Germline V gene lookup returns CDR1 SNHLY and CDR2 FYNNEI. There are 19 residues in the CDR3. V gave up 6 bases and J gave up 2 bases; unmatched junction bases: 20. The CDR3 nucleotides are TGTGCCAGCAGCGGGGACTCACAAGGGCGGGGGAGAATCACAGATACGCAGTATTTT. Amino acid sequence: CASSGDSQGRGRITDTQYF.

V usage is TRBV9 and J usage is TRBJ2-3; D call uncertain. Between the trimmed V and J ends, which lost 2 bases and 2 bases, there was a span of 15 bases. This CDR3 is built from 16 residues. Per germline, CDR1 SGDLS and CDR2 YYNGEE. CDR3 residues: CASSVNPGGNTDTQYF. DNA of the CDR3: TGTGCCAGCAGCGTTAACCCTGGCGGAAACACAGATACGCAGTATTTT.

J is TRBJ2-5 and V is TRBV5-6; 7 bases fit TRBD2. The germline CDR1 and CDR2 sequences are SGHDT and YYEEEE. The V and J ends lost 4 bases and 5 bases, in that order; junction bases with no gene match: 5. The CDR3 has 13 residues. The CDR3, as DNA: TGTGCCAGCAGCCCCGGGGGGTTGGAGACCCAGTACTTC. It encodes CASSPGGLETQYF.

This clone was seen once. V is TRBV19 and J is TRBJ2-1; 10 bases fit TRBD2. The CDR3 sequence is 15 residues long. V was clipped by 6 bases and J by 5 bases; unmatched bases: 7. Germline V gene sequence: CDR1 LNHDA, CDR2 SQIVND (reference sequence). The CDR3 spells CASRRTSGLNNEQFF. Written as DNA, the CDR3 is TGTGCCAGTAGAAGGACTAGCGGTCTGAACAATGAGCAGTTCTTC.

The chain uses TRBV19 and TRBJ1-1; no reliable D call. This CDR3 is built from 17 residues. Germline CDR1 reads LNHDA; CDR2 reads SQIVND (reference sequence). Trimming left V 3 bases short and J 3 bases short, with 20 bases between. CDR3 region: CASSIVFQRVVDTEAFF. In DNA form, the CDR3 reads TGTGCCAGTAGTATCGTCTTCCAGAGGGTGGTCGACACTGAAGCTTTCTTT.

J is TRBJ1-2 and V is TRBV5-5; possible D gene TRBD1, 6 bases. Germline V gene lookup returns CDR1 SGHKS and CDR2 YYEKEE (reference sequence). Between the trimmed V and J ends, which lost 1 base and 5 bases, there was a span of 18 bases. The CDR3 runs 16 residues. The CDR3 DNA reads as TGTGCCAGCAGCTTGACCGCTGGGGGGGCCCCGTATGGCTACACCTTC. It yields the protein CASSLTAGGAPYGYTF.

This clone was counted a few times. This rearrangement joins TRBV14 to TRBJ2-7; a possible D gene is TRBD2 (5 bases). Between the trimmed V and J ends, which lost 6 bases and 1 base, there was a span of 13 bases. This CDR3 has 14 amino acids. Germline V gives CDR1 SGHDN, CDR2 FVKESK. This chain's CDR3 is CASRSGYGSYEQYF. As DNA, the CDR3 is TGTGCCAGCAGGTCGGGGTACGGTTCCTACGAGCAGTACTTC.

This clone was detected only once. V and J are TRBV14 and TRBJ2-3, with TRBD2 matching over 9 bases. Trimming at V came to 4 bases and at J to 0 bases, leaving 8 bases not matched to a gene. The CDR3 consists of 17 residues. Germline CDR1 SGHDN, CDR2 FVKESK. The CDR3 DNA sequence: TGTGCCAGCAGCCCCGGGCTAGCGGGGACTAGCACAGATACGCAGTATTTT. Amino acid sequence: CASSPGLAGTSTDTQYF. The variable domain in full, completed from reference TRBV14 and TRBJ2-3, reads EAGVTQFPSHSVIEKGQTVTLRCDPISGHDNLYWYRRVMGKEIKFLLHFVKESKQDESGMPNNRFLAERTGGTYSTLKVQPAELEDSGVYFCASSPGLAGTSTDTQYFGPGTRLTVL.

The chain joins TRBV5-1 to TRBJ2-2; 7 bases are shared with TRBD1. CDR1 is SGHRS, CDR2 YFSETQ, per germline. The CDR3 is 14 residues long. Trimming cost V 5 bases and J 5 bases; bases outside gene matches: 6. CDR3 protein: CASSGDSLTGELFF. The CDR3 nucleotides are TGCGCCAGCAGTGGGGACAGTCTTACCGGGGAGCTGTTTTTT.

The V call is TRBV6-5, the J call TRBJ1-3; D gene unclear. Germline values: CDR1 MNHEY, CDR2 SVGAGI. CDR3 length: 15 amino acids. Trimming removed 6 bases at V and 0 bases at J, with 12 bases between. The CDR3 DNA follows: TGTGCCAGCAGGATAGACGGGATCTCTGGAAACACCATATATTTT. Amino acid sequence: CASRIDGISGNTIYF.

The chain combines TRBV28 with TRBJ2-1; 10 nucleotides agree with TRBD1. V gave up 2 bases and J gave up 8 bases; unmatched junction bases: 12. In germline, CDR1 is MDHEN, CDR2 SYDVKM. The CDR3 loop spans 17 amino acids. CDR3 in amino acids: CASSLMAGGQGVHEQFF. In DNA, the CDR3 is TGTGCCAGCAGTTTAATGGCGGGAGGACAGGGGGTTCATGAGCAGTTCTTC.